The 11 T cell receptor beta chains reported below all come from one sample, sequenced in a study of OX40 agonist ivuxolimab in advanced cancers. The library relied on the immunoSEQ multiplex PCR assay. TCRdb stores this immuneACCESS table with in-frame sequences only. Part of the clones is absent; in the studies checked, under half of the shortfall reflects unresolved V genes, and no reason is known for the rest. In this sample the table shows about 83,000 clones, about nine tenths of which occur a single time. Clones ranked in the top ten supply 8.5% to 9% of the sample. The source material was CD4+ or CD8+ T cells sorted from blood, sampled in a trial of the OX40 agonist ivuxolimab. These receptors all come from an adult with an advanced solid tumor such as melanoma, head and neck, liver or kidney cancer.

This clone was seen just once. The chain joins TRBV2 to TRBJ2-7; 12 bases fit TRBD2. The germline CDR1 and CDR2 sequences are SNHLY and FYNNEI. The CDR3 has 15 amino acids. V gave up 2 bases and J gave up 2 bases; unmatched junction bases: 1. The CDR3 loop reads CASSELAGGPYEQYF. Written as DNA, the CDR3 is TGTGCCAGCAGTGAACTAGCGGGGGGGCCCTACGAGCAGTACTTC.

This clone was seen once. The V call is TRBV6-4, the J call TRBJ2-7, with TRBD1 matching 7 bases. The CDR3 length is 14 residues. Germline assignment: CDR1 MRHNA and CDR2 SNTAGT. CDR3 coding DNA: TGTGCTCGTACCACCCGGGACAGAATTTACGAGCAGTACTTC. Amino acid sequence: CARTTRDRIYEQYF.

This clone has a single count. V is TRBV4-1 and J is TRBJ2-1; no clear D. This CDR3 is 17 amino acids long. CDR1 and CDR2 from the germline V gene are MGHRA and YSYEKL. The V end was cut by 0 bases, the J end by 4 bases, with 16 bases between. CDR3 DNA sequence: TGCGCCAGCAGCCAAGATCGGGCTAGTGGGTGGTACAATGAGCAGTTCTTC. Amino acid sequence: CASSQDRASGWYNEQFF.

The chain is built from TRBV15 and TRBJ1-1; maybe TRBD1 (6 bases). CDR3 length: 14 residues. Germline loops: CDR1 LNHNV, CDR2 YYDKDF (reference sequence). V was pared by 0 bases and J by 5 bases, with 10 bases between. The CDR3 here is CATSRDRGMTEAFF. The CDR3, as DNA: TGTGCCACCAGCAGAGACAGGGGAATGACTGAAGCTTTCTTT.

J is TRBJ2-7 and V is TRBV12-1. TRBV12-1 is deemed a pseudogene. This CDR3 has 18 amino acids. CDR3 protein: CASSFERGERGLGYEQYF. The DNA of the CDR3 is TGTGCCAGCAGCTTTGAGCGGGGAGAGAGGGGGCTAGGGTACGAGCAGTACTTC.

The chain combines TRBV7-2 with TRBJ1-1; D is undetermined. Germline V gene sequence: CDR1 SGHTA, CDR2 FQGNSA. The length of the CDR3 is 14 residues. Trimming cost V 6 bases and J 0 bases, with 11 bases left between them. The CDR3 region has the DNA TGTGCCAGCAGTCCCCGGTCAGTGAACACTGAAGCTTTCTTT. Translation gives CASSPRSVNTEAFF.

The CDR3 nucleotides are TGTGCTAGTGGTTGGGGTAAAGGGAGCAATCAGCCCCAGCATTTT. Amino acid sequence: CASGWGKGSNQPQHF. The J gene is TRBJ1-5, the V gene TRBV12-5; D call uncertain. Trimming removed 4 bases at V and 1 base at J, with 11 bases between. This CDR3 has 15 amino acids. The germline V gene has CDR1 LGHNT and CDR2 FRNRAP.

This CDR3 reads CASSRGTSGGLETQYF. The CDR3 nucleotides are TGTGCCAGCAGCCGCGGGACTAGCGGGGGCCTTGAGACCCAGTACTTC. The chain recombines TRBV7-2 with TRBJ2-5; 14 nucleotides agree with TRBD2. The CDR3 runs 16 residues. The germline CDR1 and CDR2 sequences are SGHTA and FQGNSA. After removal of 5 bases from V and 5 bases from J, the junction contained 7 bases not matched to a gene.

This chain links TRBV4-1 with TRBJ2-5; D remains unclear. Germline CDR1 and CDR2: MGHRA and YSYEKL. Trimming took 6 bases from V and 2 from J, leaving 10 bases between them. This CDR3 is built from 13 residues. Here the CDR3 reads CASSKGLQETQYF. The CDR3 DNA reads TGCGCCAGCAGTAAGGGATTACAAGAGACCCAGTACTTC.

V is TRBV6-4 and J is TRBJ2-1; TRBD2 matches at 10 bases. V lost 6 bases, J lost 0 bases, and 8 bases stayed unmatched. Germline CDR1 reads MRHNA; CDR2 reads SNTAGT. The CDR3 spans 17 residues. This chain's CDR3 is CASSAGTSDSSYNEQFF. CDR3 nucleotides: TGTGCCAGCAGCGCAGGGACTAGCGATAGCTCCTACAATGAGCAGTTCTTC.

The chain carries TRBV11-2 and TRBJ2-5; D call uncertain. Looked up from germline, CDR1 is SGHAT and CDR2 is FQNNGV. This CDR3 is built from 14 residues. Trimming removed 4 bases at V and 1 base at J, with 10 bases between. CDR3 protein: CASSSEEFQETQYF. In nucleotides, the CDR3 is TGTGCCAGCAGCTCTGAAGAGTTCCAAGAGACCCAGTACTTC.